This passage covers 8 T cell receptor beta chains from one sample sequenced in a study of blood T cell repertoires in COVID-19. The method was immunoSEQ multiplex PCR; TCRdb's version includes in-frame clones alone and lacks a portion of them. This sample has 350,000 or so clones; less than 90% occur once, and the top ten carry more than 0.9%. The sample comprised PBMCs or T cells enriched from blood (not recorded which). These TCRs come from a woman aged 25 to 39 who had recovered from COVID-19.

A single count supports this clone. The rearrangement joins TRBV12-3 or TRBV12-4 to TRBJ2-7; D is undetermined. V lost 4 bases, J lost 0 bases, and 7 bases lay in between. The CDR3 has 13 residues. This CDR3 reads CASSYSGSYEQYF. The CDR3 DNA sequence: TGTGCCAGCAGTTATTCGGGCTCCTACGAGCAGTACTTC.

The chain employs TRBV24-1 and TRBJ1-6; 9 nucleotides line up with TRBD1. The germline V gene has CDR1 KGHDR and CDR2 SFDVKD. The CDR3 is 15 residues long. Trimming took 4 bases from V and 6 from J; bases not matched to a gene: 3. The CDR3 loop reads CATSEGQGFNSPLHF. In DNA, the CDR3 is TGTGCCACCAGTGAAGGACAGGGGTTTAATTCACCCCTCCACTTT.

The rearrangement joins TRBV2 to TRBJ1-5; tentatively, D is TRBD1 (6 bases). V dropped 6 bases and J dropped 4 bases, with 10 bases sitting between them. CDR3 length equals 13 residues. The germline CDR1 and CDR2 sequences are SNHLY and FYNNEI. The CDR3 DNA follows: TGTGCCAGCAGAGGACAGAGTAATCAGCCCCAGCATTTT. As protein: CASRGQSNQPQHF.

The rearrangement uses TRBV19 and TRBJ2-2; the match to TRBD1 covers 9 bases. The CDR3 extends over 19 amino acids. Germline CDR1 LNHDA, CDR2 SQIVND (reference sequence). With V trimmed by 0 bases and J by 1 base, 9 bases remained unmatched. The CDR3 loop reads CASSIDRTGARLNTGELFF. CDR3 in DNA: TGTGCCAGTAGTATAGACAGGACAGGGGCCAGATTGAACACCGGGGAGCTGTTTTTT.

This sequence joins TRBV7-8 and TRBJ2-2, with D tentatively TRBD1 (7 bases). V lost 2 bases to trimming and J lost 6 bases, with 13 bases between them. The CDR3 has 15 residues. From germline, CDR1 is SGHVS and CDR2 FQNEAQ. This chain's CDR3 is CASSLSSRGAGELFF. DNA of the CDR3: TGTGCCAGCAGCTTATCCAGCAGGGGGGCCGGGGAGCTGTTTTTT. Variable domain in full (rest from reference TRBV7-8 and TRBJ2-2): GAGVSQSPRYKVAKRGQDVALRCDPISGHVSLFWYQQALGQGPEFLTYFQNEAQLDKSGLPSDRFFAERPEGSVSTLKIQRTQQEDSAVYLCASSLSSRGAGELFFGEGSRLTVL.

This CDR3 is CASSVRGMGFSETQYF. The DNA of the CDR3 is TGTGCCAGCAGTGTAAGGGGCATGGGTTTCTCAGAGACCCAGTACTTC. V gene TRBV2 combines with J gene TRBJ2-5, with a tentative D call TRBD1 (5 bases). The V end was cut by 4 bases, the J end by 4 bases, with 19 bases between. This CDR3 spans 16 amino acids. The V gene's germline CDR1 is SNHLY and CDR2 FYNNEI.

This chain connects TRBV4-3 to TRBJ1-4, with a tentative D call TRBD1 (5 bases). Germline V lookup: CDR1 LGHNA, CDR2 YSLEER. The CDR3 consists of 17 residues. V lost 0 bases and J 6 bases, leaving 17 bases between the germline ends. CDR3 amino acids: CASSQEQVAGGDEKLFF. The DNA for the CDR3 is TGCGCCAGCAGCCAAGAACAGGTAGCCGGCGGGGATGAAAAACTGTTTTTT.

The chain links TRBV5-4 to TRBJ1-6, with D tentatively TRBD1 (6 bases). Trimming removed 5 bases from V and 10 bases from J, with 19 bases in between. The CDR3 length is 15 residues. Germline assignment: CDR1 SGHNT and CDR2 YYREEE (reference sequence). For the CDR3, the DNA is TGTGCCAGCAGTTTCCAGGGGTCCCCGGAGTCACCCCTCCACTTT. Translation: CASSFQGSPESPLHF.